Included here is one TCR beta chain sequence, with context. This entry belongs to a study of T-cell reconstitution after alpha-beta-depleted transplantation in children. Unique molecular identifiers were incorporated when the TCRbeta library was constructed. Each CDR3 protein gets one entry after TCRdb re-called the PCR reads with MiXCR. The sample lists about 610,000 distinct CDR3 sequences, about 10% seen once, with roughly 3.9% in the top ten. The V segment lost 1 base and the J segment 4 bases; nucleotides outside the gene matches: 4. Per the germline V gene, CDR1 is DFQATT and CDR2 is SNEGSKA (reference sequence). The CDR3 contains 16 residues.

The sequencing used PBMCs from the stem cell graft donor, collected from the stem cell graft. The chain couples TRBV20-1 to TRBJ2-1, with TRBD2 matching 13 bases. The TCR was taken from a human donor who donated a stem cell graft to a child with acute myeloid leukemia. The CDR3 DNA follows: TGCAGTGCTAGAGCCCAGACTAGCGGGAGGTACAATGAGCAGTTCTTC. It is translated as CSARAQTSGRYNEQFF.